The source of this T cell receptor (beta chain) is a study of T cell changes during pregnancy in multiple sclerosis. Sequencing used immunoSEQ multiplex PCR; TCRdb keeps in-frame clones, though not all of them. The sample lists 50,000 to 65,000 clones, 90% occurring once. This CDR3 region has 13 residues. V shed 8 bases and J shed 2 bases, with 13 bases lying between them. Germline V CDR1 and CDR2: MNHEY, SVGAGI. Here the sequenced sample was peripheral blood, taken in the first trimester of pregnancy. V and J are TRBV6-5 and TRBJ2-7; a possible D gene is TRBD2 (7 bases). This receptor was obtained from a female donor in good health, enrolled as a control in a pregnancy study. Here the CDR3 reads CASAGAPTYEQYF. CDR3 DNA sequence: TGTGCCAGCGCGGGGGCACCAACCTACGAGCAGTACTTC.